Reported below is one TCR beta chain. In the same sample, other DNA sequences code for this CDR3. These data come from a study of cytomegalovirus exposure and HLA in healthy donors. The PCR made use of 60 Vbeta and 13 Jbeta primers. Profiled with immunoSEQ multiplex PCR; TCRdb holds only in-frame clones, not every one. The data hold more than 110,000 clones, with about three quarters observed a single time. Donors consisted of healthy bone marrow donors. The sequence came from a woman aged 40 to 50 in good health and CMV-seronegative. What was sequenced was PBMCs.

The CDR3 is CASSFAGQGGYGYTF. The CDR3 DNA is TGTGCCAGCAGCTTCGCCGGACAGGGCGGCTATGGCTACACCTTC. The rearrangement joins TRBV7-9 to TRBJ1-2, with TRBD1 identical over 8 bases. CDR3 size: 15 residues. J lost 4 bases, V lost 3 bases, and 7 bases had no gene match. Per germline, CDR1 SEHNR and CDR2 FQNEAQ (reference sequence).